This T cell receptor beta chain was identified in a study of blood T cell repertoires in COVID-19. V was cut by 1 base and J by 1 base, with 13 bases left in between. This CDR3 has 16 residues. Germline assignment: CDR1 LNHDA and CDR2 SQIVND (reference sequence). This table comes from immunoSEQ multiplex PCR, and its TCRdb copy is limited to in-frame clones, with some not included. The table shows about 280,000 clones, with 87% occurring only once. The study recruited people aged roughly 18 to 100 years across about 25 US areas. Before being deemed recovered, Cohort 3 donors had two negative PCRs, clearance, or symptom resolution.

Specimen: PBMCs or T cells enriched from blood (not recorded which). The receptor's source is a woman between 35 and 50 years old who had recovered from COVID-19. V and J are TRBV19 and TRBJ1-1, with D hard to call. CDR3 coding DNA: TGTGCCAGTAGTATAGTAGGTAGCACCTCGAACACTGAAGCTTTCTTT. This codes for CASSIVGSTSNTEAFF.